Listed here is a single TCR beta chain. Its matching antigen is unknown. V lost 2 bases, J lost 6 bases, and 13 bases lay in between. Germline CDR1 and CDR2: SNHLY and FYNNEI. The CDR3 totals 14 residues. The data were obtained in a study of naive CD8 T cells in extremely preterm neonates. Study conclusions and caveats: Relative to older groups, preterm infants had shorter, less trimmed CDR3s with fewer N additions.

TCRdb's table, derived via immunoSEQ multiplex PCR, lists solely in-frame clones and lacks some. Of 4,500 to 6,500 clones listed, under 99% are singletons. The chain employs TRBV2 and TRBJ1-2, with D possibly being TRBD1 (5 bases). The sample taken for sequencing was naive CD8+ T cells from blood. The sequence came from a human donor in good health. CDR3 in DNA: TGTGCCAGCAGTGAATTCAGGACGGGGGATGGCTACACCTTC. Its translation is CASSEFRTGDGYTF.